This TCR beta chain was retrieved from a study of T cell responses to AZD1222 COVID-19 vaccine. In germline, CDR1 is MNHEY, CDR2 SVGAGI. Trimming left V 6 bases short and J 3 bases short, with 12 bases between. The CDR3 consists of 14 residues. Findings of the study overall: Unmutated regions of variants are reportedly targeted by nearly half of spike-specific TCRs. Most donors were white British, females outnumbered males, and clonal diversity was possibly underestimated. Spike-spanning, vaccine-associated CD4 TCRs were dominant at 160-218 and 743-854. All repertoire sampling was performed exclusively after the peak T cell response.

With respect to this clone: Its target is not known.

The assay was immunoSEQ multiplex PCR, and TCRdb's table has in-frame clones only and misses some. The profile shows roughly 100,000 clones, around nine tenths of them singletons. The clonotype comes from an adult in good health. The specimen was peripheral blood, collected on day 0 of AZD1222 vaccination. This rearrangement joins TRBV6-5 to TRBJ1-5, with a weak D call TRBD1 (5 bases). CDR3 sequence reads: CASSQGGTNQPQHF. Here the CDR3 DNA reads TGTGCCAGCAGCCAGGGAGGGACCAATCAGCCCCAGCATTTT.